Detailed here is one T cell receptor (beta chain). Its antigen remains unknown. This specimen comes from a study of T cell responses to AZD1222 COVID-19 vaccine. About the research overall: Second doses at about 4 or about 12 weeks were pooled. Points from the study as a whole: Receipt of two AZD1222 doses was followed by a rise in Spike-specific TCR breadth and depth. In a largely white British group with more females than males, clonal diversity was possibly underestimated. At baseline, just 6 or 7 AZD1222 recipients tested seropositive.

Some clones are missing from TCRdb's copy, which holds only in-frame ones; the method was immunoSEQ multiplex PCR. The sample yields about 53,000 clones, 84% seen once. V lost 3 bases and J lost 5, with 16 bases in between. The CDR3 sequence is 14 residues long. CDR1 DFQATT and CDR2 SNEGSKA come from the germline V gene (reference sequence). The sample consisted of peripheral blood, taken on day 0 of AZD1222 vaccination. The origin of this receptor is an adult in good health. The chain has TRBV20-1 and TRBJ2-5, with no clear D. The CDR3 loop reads CSASPPVVGETQYF. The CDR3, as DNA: TGCAGTGCTAGTCCTCCGGTAGTGGGGGAGACCCAGTACTTC.